This T cell receptor (beta chain) comes out of a study of Ad26.COV2.S vaccination and SARS-CoV-2 variants. For the study at large: Dosing was one shot or two shots 56 days apart. Study observations and caveats: Analyses of TCR breadth and depth may have underestimated total T cell responses. Spike-specific TCR breadth in vaccine recipients exceeded that seen in placebo recipients.

Comment on this clone: The antigen remains unidentified.

Treatment meaning: roughly 18 received Ad26.COV2.S at low or high dose, single or two shots; roughly five received placebo; per-sample allocation not given. Samples came from day 63 after the first vaccine or placebo injection. Some clones are missing from TCRdb's copy, which holds only in-frame ones; the method was immunoSEQ multiplex PCR. The data show 400,000 to 500,000 clones, with 89% seen just once and 2.5% held by the top ten. The sequence derives from a person aged 18-60 years who received the Ad26.COV2.S COVID-19 vaccine or a placebo. Sequenced here: peripheral blood, sampled in a trial of Ad26.COV2.S vaccine versus placebo.

The CDR3 sequence is CATSPQFGNDLSTLGNEQFF. CDR3 bases: TGTGCCACCAGTCCACAATTCGGCAATGATCTCTCTACACTCGGCAATGAGCAGTTCTTC. The gene calls are TRBV24-1 and TRBJ2-1; D is unclear. Germline V gene lookup returns CDR1 KGHDR and CDR2 SFDVKD. V was shortened by 6 bases and J by 6 bases, with 32 bases between the two germline ends. The CDR3 sequence is 20 residues long.